This entry lists 19 T cell receptor beta chains sequenced from one sample in a study of blood T cells in healthy people across ages. Together with a sample-barcoded 5' primer, a J-beta primer mix was included in a second PCR lasting roughly 6 to 12 cycles. TCRdb fed the 5' RACE reads into MiXCR, producing one record per CDR3 protein. The data show about 1.8 million distinct CDR3 sequences, around 50% seen once. Sequenced material: blood. The receptors here all came from a woman in her 40s in good health.

This clonotype has only a few counts. This rearrangement joins TRBV6-2 or TRBV6-3 to TRBJ2-7, with 7 bases aligning to TRBD1. The V gene's germline CDR1 is MNHEY and CDR2 SVGEGT. The length of the CDR3 is 13 residues. Germline trimming cut 6 bases from V and 10 bases from J; bases unmatched to any gene: 12. In DNA, the CDR3 is TGTGCCAGCAGCGCCGGACAGGTTGGAGCCCAGTACTTC. This codes for CASSAGQVGAQYF.

In this sample, this clonotype turned up a few times. The chain recombines TRBV15 with TRBJ2-1, with 10 bases lining up with TRBD2. Germline trimming cut 1 base from V and 9 bases from J; bases unmatched to any gene: 9. The CDR3 covers 16 residues. Germline lookup yields CDR1 LNHNV and CDR2 YYDKDF (reference sequence). CDR3 residues: CATSRGALAGPGEQFF. The CDR3 region has the DNA TGTGCCACCAGCAGAGGGGCACTAGCGGGGCCGGGTGAGCAGTTCTTC.

As for this clonotype: Possible read error: a much larger clone is one base away. The V call is TRBV6-1, the J call TRBJ1-5; D gene unclear. The CDR3 runs to 13 residues. Germline CDR1 and CDR2: MNHNS and SASEGT. Trimming left V 1 base short and J 6 bases short, with 7 bases between. The CDR3 nucleotides read TGTGCCAGCAGTGAAGGTATGGGTCAGCCCCAGCATTTT. Protein: CASSEGMGQPQHF.

DNA for the CDR3: TGTGCCAGCAGCTTAGCGGCGGGGGGCCCAGGCTATGGCTACACCTTC. Translation gives CASSLAAGGPGYGYTF. This chain links TRBV7-2 with TRBJ1-2; D is possibly TRBD1 (6 bases). CDR3 size: 16 residues. V was clipped by 0 bases and J by 4 bases, with 15 bases between them. CDR1 and CDR2 from the germline V gene are SGHTA and FQGNSA. The full variable domain, rest sourced from reference TRBV7-2 and TRBJ1-2, is GAGVSQSPSNKVTEKGKDVELRCDPISGHTALYWYRQSLGQGLEFLIYFQGNSAPDKSGLPSDRFSAERTGGSVSTLTIQRTQQEDSAVYLCASSLAAGGPGYGYTFGSGTRLTVV.

In this sample, this clonotype turned up a few times. The chain links TRBV4-3 to TRBJ2-5; TRBD2 agrees at 7 bases. V trimming: 0 bases; J trimming: 3 bases; junction bases outside the gene matches: 4. CDR1 and CDR2 (germline): LGHNA, YSLEER. The CDR3 covers 15 residues. The CDR3 region is CASSQDTGGEETQYF. The CDR3 nucleotides are TGCGCCAGCAGCCAAGACACGGGGGGTGAAGAGACCCAGTACTTC.

This rearrangement joins TRBV7-2 to TRBJ2-3, with D perhaps assigned TRBD1 or TRBD2 (6 bases each). The CDR3 length is 13 residues. Germline lookup yields CDR1 SGHTA and CDR2 FQGNSA. The V gene lost 6 bases and the J gene lost 8 bases, with 15 bases spanning the gap. This CDR3 reads CASRGGGGGTQYF. In nucleotides, the CDR3 is TGTGCCAGCAGAGGAGGAGGGGGAGGTACGCAGTATTTT.

This clonotype was counted between two and nine times. V and J are TRBV5-1 and TRBJ1-2; tentatively, D is TRBD1 (5 bases). Germline CDR1 is SGHRS and CDR2 is YFSETQ. The CDR3 spans 14 residues. Between the trimmed V and J ends, which lost 1 base and 6 bases, there was a span of 13 bases. The CDR3 loop is CASSLSGRGDGYTF. The CDR3 DNA follows: TGCGCCAGCAGCTTGTCAGGGCGAGGTGATGGCTACACCTTC.

This clonotype has just a few counts. V usage is TRBV12-3 or TRBV12-4 and J usage is TRBJ2-5; 9 bases line up with TRBD1. V was pared by 6 bases and J by 3 bases, with 14 bases of the junction left unmatched. The CDR3 sequence is 17 residues long. CDR3 bases: TGTGCCAGCAGCTCCTCAGACAGGGGGTATGGGAAAGAGACCCAGTACTTC. Its protein product is CASSSSDRGYGKETQYF.

The chain employs TRBV5-6 and TRBJ2-1; 8 bases align to TRBD1. J was trimmed by 0 bases and V by 0 bases; bases with no gene match: 2. Germline V gene lookup returns CDR1 SGHDT and CDR2 YYEEEE. The CDR3 loop spans 16 amino acids. CDR3 amino acids: CASSLDRGSSYNEQFF. CDR3 bases: TGTGCCAGCAGCTTGGACAGGGGGTCCTCCTACAATGAGCAGTTCTTC.

The chain recombines TRBV6-6 with TRBJ1-2; 9 positions match TRBD1. The CDR3 has 15 residues. The V gene's germline CDR1 is MNHNY and CDR2 SVGAGI (reference sequence). V gave up 6 bases and J gave up 3 bases; unmatched junction bases: 8. The CDR3 loop is CASSPTGGTDYGYTF. In nucleotides, the CDR3 is TGTGCCAGCAGCCCTACAGGGGGCACGGACTATGGCTACACCTTC.

The gene calls are TRBV7-2 and TRBJ2-1, with D possibly TRBD2 on 6 matching bases. Looked up from germline, CDR1 is SGHTA and CDR2 is FQGNSA. V was shortened by 0 bases and J by 10 bases, with 16 bases between the two germline ends. The CDR3 is 15 residues long. CDR3 protein: CASSLAVGRGYEQFF. As DNA, the CDR3 is TGTGCCAGCAGCTTAGCAGTCGGGCGGGGATACGAGCAGTTCTTC.

The J gene is TRBJ2-1, the V gene TRBV7-9; D possibly corresponds to TRBD2 (6 bases). Trimming took 3 bases from V and 0 from J, leaving 15 bases between them. There are 17 residues in the CDR3. In germline, CDR1 is SEHNR, CDR2 FQNEAQ (reference sequence). In nucleotides, the CDR3 is TGTGCCAGCAGCTTTTTCAGCGGGCCGAGCTCCTACAATGAGCAGTTCTTC. As protein: CASSFFSGPSSYNEQFF.

In its sample, this clonotype was seen a few times. The V call is TRBV29-1, the J call TRBJ2-3; D uncertain. The ends were cut back, 4 bases at V and 0 bases at J, with 8 bases in the middle. The CDR3 contains 13 residues. Germline V gives CDR1 SQVTM, CDR2 ANQGSEA. As DNA, the CDR3 is TGCAGCGTTGCTGCGACTAGCACAGATACGCAGTATTTT. It specifies CSVAATSTDTQYF.

The J gene is TRBJ2-3, the V gene TRBV29-1, with D possibly matching TRBD1 (6 bases). V lost 5 bases and J 1 base, leaving 13 bases between the germline ends. The CDR3 runs 14 residues. Looked up from germline, CDR1 is SQVTM and CDR2 is ANQGSEA. The chain's CDR3 is CSVLWTARTDTQYF. In DNA form, the CDR3 reads TGCAGCGTTCTCTGGACAGCACGCACAGATACGCAGTATTTT.

This clonotype was seen a handful of times. This rearrangement joins TRBV7-2 to TRBJ1-4, with a tentative D call TRBD1 (6 bases). This CDR3 is 15 amino acids long. Germline V CDR1 and CDR2: SGHTA, FQGNSA. The V end was cut by 3 bases, the J end by 8 bases, with 16 bases between. The CDR3 sequence is CASSLGGPLSEKLFF. The CDR3 bases are TGTGCCAGCAGCTTGGGGGGGCCCCTCAGCGAAAAACTGTTTTTT.

The genes are TRBV7-2 and TRBJ1-2; D uncertain. The CDR3 is 15 amino acids. CDR1 is SGHTA, CDR2 FQGNSA, per germline. V was trimmed by 2 bases and J by 9 bases, leaving 19 bases between them. CDR3 nucleotide sequence: TGTGCCAGCAGCTTAAATCCCTCAGGAGGTCGGCGCTACACCTTC. Translated: CASSLNPSGGRRYTF.

The gene calls are TRBV9 and TRBJ2-3; TRBD1 aligns across 10 bases. V lost 4 bases to trimming and J lost 1 base; unmatched junction nucleotides: 9. Germline loops: CDR1 SGDLS, CDR2 YYNGEE. The CDR3 totals 17 residues. CDR3 loop: CASSPPKDRGGTDTQYF. CDR3 coding DNA: TGTGCCAGCAGCCCTCCTAAGGACAGGGGGGGCACAGATACGCAGTATTTT. The variable domain in full, with the rest retrieved from reference TRBV9 and TRBJ2-3, is DSGVTQTPKHLITATGQRVTLRCSPRSGDLSVYWYQQSLDQGLQFLIQYYNGEERAKGNILERFSAQQFPDLHSELNLSSLELGDSALYFCASSPPKDRGGTDTQYFGPGTRLTVL.

There are a few counts of this clonotype. The J gene is TRBJ2-3, the V gene TRBV20-1; no clear D gene. The CDR3 has 13 amino acids. Per the germline V gene, CDR1 is DFQATT and CDR2 is SNEGSKA (reference sequence). Trimming cost V 0 bases and J 3 bases, with 7 bases left between them. CDR3 sequence reads: CSARDTETDTQYF. CDR3 nucleotides: TGCAGTGCTAGAGATACAGAAACAGATACGCAGTATTTT.

As DNA, the CDR3 is TGTGCCAGCAGCTTAGTGGGCGGGGGGGCCCCCAATGAGCAGTTCTTC. Encoded protein: CASSLVGGGAPNEQFF. The chain uses TRBV7-2 and TRBJ2-1; 9 positions agree with TRBD2. Germline CDR1 and CDR2: SGHTA and FQGNSA. The CDR3 has 16 amino acids. Trimming took 1 base from V and 6 from J; bases not matched to a gene: 7.